Listed here are 28 T cell receptor beta chains from one sample, sequenced in a study of metastatic and nonmetastatic thyroid tumors. Treatment of any kind had been given to no patient before thyroid surgery. TCRdb reprocessed the PCR reads using MiXCR. This sample yields approximately 25,000 clones, of which about a quarter are seen a single time; around 19% belongs to the top ten. What was sequenced was blood. The receptors here all came from a male donor with papillary thyroid cancer or a benign thyroid nodule (not recorded which). Some clones in this sample may be carry-over from other donors' samples.

Notes on this clone: One end of the junction does not line up with germline, which may come from a read error. Other nucleotide sequences in the sample specify the same CDR3. The gene calls are TRBV14 and TRBJ2-1, with D perhaps matching TRBD2 (5 bases). The CDR3 consists of 16 residues. Germline V CDR1 and CDR2: SGHDN, FVKESK. The CDR3 protein is CASSQVSGISYNEQFF. The DNA for the CDR3 is TGTGCCAGCAGTCAAGTGTCCGGGATCTCGTACAATGAGCAGTTCTTC.

As for this clone: Mismatch with germline at one junction end may stem from a read error. The rearrangement uses TRBV20-1 and TRBJ2-3, with D possibly TRBD2 on 6 matching bases. Per the germline V gene, CDR1 is DFQATT and CDR2 is SNEGSKA (reference sequence). The CDR3 length is 16 residues. The CDR3 spells CSARGALSGVTHTQYF. Written as DNA, the CDR3 is TGCAGTGCTAGAGGGGCACTATCGGGAGTCACACATACGCAGTATTTT.

This clone was detected many times. V gene TRBV18 combines with J gene TRBJ2-3; D is unresolved. Germline CDR1 and CDR2: KGHSH and LQKENI. The CDR3 spans 13 residues. The germline V and J ends were trimmed by 0 bases and 1 base, with 2 bases remaining between them. The CDR3 loop reads CASSPPGTDTQYF. CDR3 DNA sequence: TGTGCCAGCTCACCACCGGGCACAGATACGCAGTATTTT.

This clone has at least ten counts. The chain joins TRBV27 to TRBJ2-5; D may correspond to TRBD1 or TRBD2 (5 bases each). Germline values: CDR1 MNHEY, CDR2 SMNVEV (reference sequence). This CDR3 comprises 15 residues. The V end was cut by 8 bases, the J end by 5 bases, with 21 bases between. The CDR3 coding sequence is TGTGCCAGCCGGTTACGTGGGACGATGTCGGAGACCCAGTACTTC. Amino acids: CASRLRGTMSETQYF.

This clone was seen a few times. This CDR3 is also generated by other DNA sequences in the sample. The chain couples TRBV4-2 to TRBJ2-5, with 8 bases that match TRBD2. The CDR3 sequence is 17 residues long. In germline, CDR1 is LGHNA, CDR2 YNFKEQ. Trimming removed 3 bases from V and 5 bases from J; junction bases left unmatched: 14. The CDR3 is CASSHRLIGRAGETQYF. The DNA of the CDR3 is TGTGCCAGCAGCCACCGTCTGATCGGGAGGGCCGGTGAGACCCAGTACTTC.

This clone showed up just once. This chain joins TRBV3-1 and TRBJ2-7; D is undetermined. Germline CDR1 is LGHDT and CDR2 is YNNKEL (reference sequence). The germline V and J ends were trimmed by 0 bases and 4 bases, with 10 bases remaining between them. The CDR3 is made up of 14 amino acids. The CDR3 region is CASSQEGPYYEQYF. The CDR3 DNA reads TGTGCCAGCAGCCAAGAAGGGCCCTATTACGAGCAGTACTTC.

This clone was picked up many times. This chain joins TRBV7-9 and TRBJ2-7, with D uncertain. The CDR3 extends over 11 amino acids. V was trimmed by 7 bases and J by 7 bases, leaving 11 bases between them. Germline CDR1 is SEHNR and CDR2 is FQNEAQ (reference sequence). CDR3 residues: CASKKSGEQYF. CDR3 bases: TGTGCCAGCAAAAAGTCCGGGGAGCAGTACTTC.

The V and J genes are TRBV18 and TRBJ1-2, with a weak D call TRBD1 (5 bases). The CDR3 has 13 amino acids. CDR1 and CDR2 from the germline V gene are KGHSH and LQKENI. V gave up 2 bases and J gave up 5 bases, with 9 bases separating them. The CDR3 is CASSPMAGYGYTF. CDR3 bases: TGTGCCAGCTCACCAATGGCAGGGTATGGCTACACCTTC.

This clone was detected ten times or more. The J gene is TRBJ2-1, the V gene TRBV7-2; 9 positions agree with TRBD2. The CDR3 consists of 15 residues. Losses at the gene ends were 3 bases for V and 1 base for J; bases not matched to a gene: 1. Per the germline V gene, CDR1 is SGHTA and CDR2 is FQGNSA. CDR3 nucleotide sequence: TGTGCCAGCAGCTTTAGCGGGGGTTCCTACAATGAGCAGTTCTTC. This gives the protein CASSFSGGSYNEQFF.

This clone was recorded at least ten times. V usage is TRBV7-3 and J usage is TRBJ2-3; 8 nucleotides agree with TRBD2. V trimming: 2 bases; J trimming: 5 bases; junction bases outside the gene matches: 6. The CDR3 length is 15 residues. Germline V gives CDR1 SGHTA, CDR2 FQGTGA. The CDR3 region has the DNA TGTGCCAGCAGCTTATCGGGAGGGCCTATAGATACGCAGTATTTT. It is translated as CASSLSGGPIDTQYF.

This clone was detected a few times. This sequence may be a read error, since a much larger clone differs from it by one base. The gene calls are TRBV7-9 and TRBJ2-1; D perhaps matches TRBD1 (5 bases). CDR3 size: 10 residues. Germline V gene sequence: CDR1 SEHNR, CDR2 FQNEAQ (reference sequence). Trimming took off 5 bases at V and 15 bases at J, with 11 bases between the two ends. DNA for the CDR3: TGTGCCAGCAGCCCACAGGTTGTGTTCTTC. Protein sequence: CASSPQVVFF.

With respect to this clone: One junction end does not reproduce the germline sequence, and a read error may be involved. V and J are TRBV6-2 or TRBV6-3 and TRBJ2-2, with TRBD2 identical over 7 bases. The germline gives CDR1 MNHEY, CDR2 SVGEGT. The CDR3 consists of 16 residues. CDR3 sequence (DNA): TGTGCCAGCCTCCCCCGCGCGGGAGAGGGCACCGTGGAGCTGTTTTTT. This encodes CASLPRAGEGTVELFF.

At least ten counts were recorded for this clone. The rearrangement joins TRBV30 to TRBJ2-3, with 7 positions matching TRBD1. V shed 1 base, J shed 4 bases, and the junction held 2 bases outside the gene matches. Looked up from germline, CDR1 is GTSNPN and CDR2 is SVGIG (reference sequence). The CDR3 loop spans 13 amino acids. The CDR3 region has the DNA TGTGCCTGGAGTGCGCAGGGGGCAGATACGCAGTATTTT. It yields the protein CAWSAQGADTQYF.

The chain uses TRBV5-1 and TRBJ2-2; possibly TRBD2 for D (5 bases). The V gene lost 0 bases and the J gene lost 8 bases, with 11 bases spanning the gap. Germline assignment: CDR1 SGHRS and CDR2 YFSETQ. The CDR3 length is 14 residues. DNA for the CDR3: TGCGCCAGCAGCTTGGCCGGGGATTCAGGGGAGCTGTTTTTT. This translates into CASSLAGDSGELFF.

The genes are TRBV5-4 and TRBJ1-2, with D uncertain. The CDR3 covers 15 residues. Germline V CDR1 and CDR2: SGHNT, YYREEE (reference sequence). Trimming took off 4 bases at V and 3 bases at J, with 16 bases between the two ends. DNA of the CDR3: TGTGCCAGCAGCCCCCGTGAGGGTAGGGACTATGGCTACACCTTC. This translates into CASSPREGRDYGYTF.

Comments on this clone: A much larger clone lies a single base off, so this may be a read error. Other nucleotide sequences from this sample produce the same CDR3. This chain joins TRBV6-1 and TRBJ2-2; possible D gene TRBD1, 6 bases. The CDR3 runs 17 residues. CDR1 MNHNS and CDR2 SASEGT come from the germline V gene. The CDR3 loop reads CASREALGHSNTGELFF. CDR3 sequence (DNA): TGTGCCAGCAGGGAGGCGTTGGGACATTCGAACACCGGGGAGCTTTTTTTT.

In its sample, this clone was seen a few times. The chain combines TRBV2 with TRBJ1-2, with 8 bases that match TRBD1. The germline CDR1 and CDR2 sequences are SNHLY and FYNNEI. The CDR3 contains 12 residues. With 11 bases clipped from V and 0 bases from J, the junction kept 2 bases outside the gene matches. The CDR3 sequence is CALGQANYGYTF. CDR3 bases: TGTGCCTTGGGACAGGCTAACTATGGCTACACCTTC.

This clone was observed a handful of times. The rearrangement links TRBV4-3 to TRBJ2-7, with 7 positions matching TRBD1. This CDR3 has 13 amino acids. The V gene's germline CDR1 is LGHNA and CDR2 YSLEER. J gave up 5 bases and V 4 bases, and 5 bases lay outside the gene matches. CDR3 loop: CASSPEGADEQYF. The CDR3 coding sequence is TGCGCCAGCAGCCCTGAGGGGGCGGACGAGCAGTACTTC.

The CDR3 reads CASSWRDGAVYEQYF. In nucleotides, the CDR3 is TGTGCCAGCAGCTGGCGGGACGGGGCTGTCTACGAGCAGTACTTC. The chain recombines TRBV5-8 with TRBJ2-7; tentative D call: TRBD2 (6 bases). V shed 3 bases and J shed 3 bases, with 16 bases lying between them. The length of the CDR3 is 15 residues. Germline V gene lookup returns CDR1 SGHTS and CDR2 YDEGEE.

This clone was recorded at least ten times. The chain recombines TRBV9 with TRBJ2-1, with TRBD2 as a possible D gene (6 bases). Germline CDR1 and CDR2: SGDLS and YYNGEE. This CDR3 has 15 amino acids. The V end lost 2 bases, the J end lost 3 bases, and 12 bases lay between the germline ends. The CDR3 spells CASSVAAGRYNEQFF. The CDR3 DNA is TGTGCCAGCAGCGTGGCCGCGGGACGCTACAATGAGCAGTTCTTC.

This clone was recorded at least ten times. The chain employs TRBV27 and TRBJ2-3, with 9 bases matching TRBD2. Germline-derived CDR1 and CDR2 are MNHEY and SMNVEV (reference sequence). The CDR3 length is 17 residues. The V segment lost 6 bases and the J segment 0 bases; nucleotides outside the gene matches: 10. DNA for the CDR3: TGTGCCAGCAGGCTAGGGACTAGCTGGACTAGCACAGATACGCAGTATTTT. Its protein is CASRLGTSWTSTDTQYF.

This clone was seen a few times. The V call is TRBV27, the J call TRBJ2-1; TRBD2 agrees at 7 bases. The CDR3 runs to 18 residues. Germline-derived CDR1 and CDR2 are MNHEY and SMNVEV (reference sequence). J was trimmed by 7 bases and V by 1 base; bases with no gene match: 16. CDR3 protein: CASSLYGTIVSVGNEQFF. The CDR3 DNA sequence: TGTGCCAGCAGTTTATACGGGACTATCGTGAGTGTGGGTAATGAGCAGTTCTTC.

This clone was found many times. The genes are TRBV5-4 and TRBJ2-1, with TRBD2 identical over 12 bases. V was clipped by 3 bases and J by 7 bases; unmatched bases: 5. There are 15 residues in the CDR3. CDR1 is SGHNT and CDR2 is YYREEE in the germline V gene (reference sequence). CDR3 sequence: CASSSIGLAGNEQFF. As DNA, the CDR3 is TGTGCCAGCAGCTCCATAGGACTAGCGGGAAATGAGCAGTTCTTC.

Sample share makes this clone medium-sized. The chain employs TRBV11-3 and TRBJ2-7, with 14 bases fitting TRBD2. Germline V gene sequence: CDR1 SGHNT, CDR2 YENEEA. Trimming cost V 5 bases and J 5 bases; bases outside gene matches: 8. CDR3 length: 16 residues. CDR3 nucleotides: TGTGCCAGCAGCACAGGGACTAGCGGGAGTCTCGACGAGCAGTACTTC. Protein product: CASSTGTSGSLDEQYF.

This clone was detected ten times or more. The V and J genes are TRBV3-1 and TRBJ1-4; TRBD1 agrees at 7 bases. V trimming: 1 base; J trimming: 8 bases; junction bases outside the gene matches: 10. The CDR3 has 16 residues. CDR1 is LGHDT and CDR2 is YNNKEL in the germline V gene (reference sequence). CDR3 in DNA: TGTGCCAGCAGCCAAGGGGGACAGATCGGAACGGAAAAACTGTTTTTT. As protein: CASSQGGQIGTEKLFF.

The table lists this clone with many counts. The V call is TRBV11-3, the J call TRBJ2-5, with 7 bases aligning to TRBD1. The CDR3 consists of 15 residues. V shed 1 base and J 3 bases; nucleotides not matched to a gene: 5. The germline V gene encodes CDR1 SGHNT and CDR2 YENEEA. Written as DNA, the CDR3 is TGTGCCAGCAGCTTAGGGGCCGGGACAGAAGAGACCCAGTACTTC. The encoded protein is CASSLGAGTEETQYF.

This clone was counted ten times or more. The gene calls are TRBV20-1 and TRBJ2-1; D remains unclear. This CDR3 has 15 amino acids. In germline, CDR1 is DFQATT, CDR2 SNEGSKA (reference sequence). Trimming took off 0 bases at V and 2 bases at J, with 11 bases between the two ends. As DNA, the CDR3 is TGCAGTGCTAGAGAGGCGTTGTCACCCTACAATGAGCAGTTCTTC. As protein: CSAREALSPYNEQFF.

In this sample, this clone turned up many times. The gene calls are TRBV20-1 and TRBJ1-3; D remains unclear. Trimming took 5 bases from V and 3 from J, leaving 14 bases between them. The CDR3 is made up of 14 amino acids. Germline CDR1 and CDR2: DFQATT and SNEGSKA (reference sequence). For the CDR3, the DNA is TGCAGTGCTTCTCGGCCCTTGGGTGGAAACACCATATATTTT. Translating gives CSASRPLGGNTIYF.